What follows are 4 T cell receptor beta chains derived from one specimen sequenced in a study of post-analysis software for immune sequencing data. The study's findings and limits: Elevated frequency relative to controls characterized four or five TRBV segments in patients, TRBV5-6, TRBV5-1 and TRBV20-1 among them.

Antigen specificity for these receptors is unknown. Carried by the TCR beta cDNA libraries were unique molecular identifiers. Using its own MiXCR run on the PCR reads, TCRdb lists one record per CDR3 protein. The sample yields roughly 600,000 distinct CDR3 sequences, about 44% seen once. The sequenced material came from blood. The receptors stem from a girl aged 5-17 years with multiple sclerosis.

This clonotype was counted a few times. The V and J genes are TRBV12-3 or TRBV12-4 and TRBJ2-1; a possible D gene is TRBD1 (6 bases). Between the trimmed V and J ends, which lost 4 bases and 8 bases, there was a span of 12 bases. The CDR3 runs to 13 residues. DNA for the CDR3: TGTGCCAGCAGTTGGGACAACCCTTATGAGCAGTTCTTC. Protein: CASSWDNPYEQFF.

V gene TRBV12-3 or TRBV12-4 combines with J gene TRBJ2-5, with TRBD2 identical over 15 bases. The J call may be mistaken, given a closer DNA end match to TRBJ2-7. The CDR3 is 17 residues long. CDR3 nucleotides: TGTGCCAGCAGTTACCGGACTAGCGGGAGGGCCAGGAACGAGCAGTACTTC. Translated: CASSYRTSGRARNEQYF.

This clonotype was seen more than once but under ten times. The chain is built from TRBV5-1 and TRBJ2-1, with TRBD1 matching 8 bases. V lost 4 bases, J lost 14 bases, and 8 bases stayed unmatched. CDR3 size: 12 residues. Germline-derived CDR1 and CDR2 are SGHRS and YFSETQ. In DNA, the CDR3 is TGCGCCAGCAGCGCACTACAGGGGGAAGAGTTCTTC. As protein: CASSALQGEEFF.

This chain links TRBV20-1 with TRBJ2-5; no clear D. The CDR3 sequence is 17 residues long. CDR1 is DFQATT, CDR2 SNEGSKA, per germline (reference sequence). V was cut by 4 bases and J by 4 bases, with 25 bases left in between. CDR3 region: CSAIPYINLGTGETQYF. The CDR3, as DNA: TGCAGTGCTATACCCTACATCAACCTCGGAACGGGAGAGACCCAGTACTTC.